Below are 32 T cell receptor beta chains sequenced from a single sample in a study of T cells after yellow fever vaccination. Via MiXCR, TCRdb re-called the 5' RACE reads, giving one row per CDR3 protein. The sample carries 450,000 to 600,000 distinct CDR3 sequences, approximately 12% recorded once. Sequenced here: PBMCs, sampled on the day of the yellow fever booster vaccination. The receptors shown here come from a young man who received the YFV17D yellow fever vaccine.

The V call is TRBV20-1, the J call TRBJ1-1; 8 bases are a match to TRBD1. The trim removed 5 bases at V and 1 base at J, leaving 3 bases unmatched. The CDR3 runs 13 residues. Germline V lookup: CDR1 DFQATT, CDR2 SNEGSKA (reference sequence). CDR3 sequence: CSAFTGGNTEAFF. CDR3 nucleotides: TGCAGTGCTTTCACAGGGGGGAACACTGAAGCTTTCTTT.

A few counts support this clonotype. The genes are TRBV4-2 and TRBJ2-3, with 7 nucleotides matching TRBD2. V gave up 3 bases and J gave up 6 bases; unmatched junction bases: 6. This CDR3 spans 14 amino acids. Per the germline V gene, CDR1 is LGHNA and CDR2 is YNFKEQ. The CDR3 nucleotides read TGTGCCAGCAGCCAGAGCGGGAAGTGGGATACGCAGTATTTT. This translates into CASSQSGKWDTQYF.

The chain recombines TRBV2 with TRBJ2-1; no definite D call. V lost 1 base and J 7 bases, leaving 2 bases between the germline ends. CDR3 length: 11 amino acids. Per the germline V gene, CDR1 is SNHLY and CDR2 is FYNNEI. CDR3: CASSEVNEQFF. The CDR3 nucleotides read TGTGCCAGCAGTGAAGTTAATGAGCAGTTCTTC.

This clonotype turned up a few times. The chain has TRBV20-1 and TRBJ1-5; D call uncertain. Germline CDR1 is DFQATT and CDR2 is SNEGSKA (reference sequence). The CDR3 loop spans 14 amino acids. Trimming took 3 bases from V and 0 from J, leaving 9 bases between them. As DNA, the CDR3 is TGCAGTGCTAGTGCCGGTTATAGCAATCAGCCCCAGCATTTT. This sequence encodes CSASAGYSNQPQHF.

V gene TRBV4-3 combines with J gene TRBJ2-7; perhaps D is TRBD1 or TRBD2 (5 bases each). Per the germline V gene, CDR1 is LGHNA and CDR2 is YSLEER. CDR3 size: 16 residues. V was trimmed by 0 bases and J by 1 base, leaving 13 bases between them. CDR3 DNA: TGCGCCAGCAGCCAAGAGTGGGGGAGTGGGTCCTACGAGCAGTACTTC. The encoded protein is CASSQEWGSGSYEQYF.

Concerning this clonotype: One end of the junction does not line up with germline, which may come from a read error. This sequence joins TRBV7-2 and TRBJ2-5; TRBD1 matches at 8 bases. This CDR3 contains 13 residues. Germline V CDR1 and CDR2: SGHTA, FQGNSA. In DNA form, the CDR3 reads TGTGTCAGCAGCCCACAGGGGGGCGAGGCCCAGTACTTC. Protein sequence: CVSSPQGGEAQYF.

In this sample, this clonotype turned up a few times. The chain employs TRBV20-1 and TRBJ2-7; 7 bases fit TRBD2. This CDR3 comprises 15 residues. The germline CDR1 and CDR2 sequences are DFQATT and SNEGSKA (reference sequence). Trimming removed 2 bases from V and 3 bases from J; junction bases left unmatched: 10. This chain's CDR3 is CSARPTSVTLYEQYF. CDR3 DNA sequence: TGCAGTGCTAGACCTACTAGCGTCACTCTCTACGAGCAGTACTTC.

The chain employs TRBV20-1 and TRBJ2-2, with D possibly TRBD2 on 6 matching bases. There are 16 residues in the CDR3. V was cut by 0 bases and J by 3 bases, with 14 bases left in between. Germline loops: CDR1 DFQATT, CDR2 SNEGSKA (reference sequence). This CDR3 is CSARDRAGKYTGELFF. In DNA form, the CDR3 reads TGCAGTGCTAGAGATCGGGCGGGAAAGTACACCGGGGAGCTGTTTTTT.

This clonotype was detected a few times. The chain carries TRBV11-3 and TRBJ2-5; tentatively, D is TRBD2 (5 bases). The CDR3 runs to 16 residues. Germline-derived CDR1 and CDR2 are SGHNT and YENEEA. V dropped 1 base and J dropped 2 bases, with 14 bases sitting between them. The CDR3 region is CASSLAGGAGQETQYF. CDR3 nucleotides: TGTGCCAGCAGCTTAGCCGGAGGCGCAGGTCAAGAGACCCAGTACTTC.

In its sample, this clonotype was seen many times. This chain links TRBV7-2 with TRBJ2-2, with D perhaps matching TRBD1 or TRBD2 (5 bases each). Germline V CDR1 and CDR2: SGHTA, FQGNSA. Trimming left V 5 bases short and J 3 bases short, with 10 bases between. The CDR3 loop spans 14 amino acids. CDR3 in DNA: TGTGCCAGCAGCGGGGGAGCATACACCGGGGAGCTGTTTTTT. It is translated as CASSGGAYTGELFF.

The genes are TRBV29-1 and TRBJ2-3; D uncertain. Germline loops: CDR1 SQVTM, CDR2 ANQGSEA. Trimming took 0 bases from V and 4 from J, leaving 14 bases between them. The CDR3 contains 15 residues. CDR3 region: CSVEDSISTADTQYF. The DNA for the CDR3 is TGCAGCGTTGAAGATTCCATCTCAACGGCAGATACGCAGTATTTT.

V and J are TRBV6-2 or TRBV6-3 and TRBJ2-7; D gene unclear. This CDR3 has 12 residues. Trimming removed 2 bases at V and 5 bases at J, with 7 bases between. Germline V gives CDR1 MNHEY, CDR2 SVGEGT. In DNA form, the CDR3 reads TGTGCCAGCAGTTACAGGCCTAACGAGCAGTACTTC. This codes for CASSYRPNEQYF.

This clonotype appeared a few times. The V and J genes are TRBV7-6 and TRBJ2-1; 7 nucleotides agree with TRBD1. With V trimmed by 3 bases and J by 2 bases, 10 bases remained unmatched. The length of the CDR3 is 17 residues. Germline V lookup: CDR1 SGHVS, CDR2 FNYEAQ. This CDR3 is CASSLKTGSGAYNEQFF. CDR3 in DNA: TGTGCCAGCAGCTTGAAGACAGGGTCCGGGGCCTACAATGAGCAGTTCTTC.

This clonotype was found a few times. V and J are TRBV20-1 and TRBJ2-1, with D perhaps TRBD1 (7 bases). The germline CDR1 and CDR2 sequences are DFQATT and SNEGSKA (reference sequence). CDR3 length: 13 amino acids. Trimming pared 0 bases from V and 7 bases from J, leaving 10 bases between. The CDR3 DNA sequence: TGCAGTGCTAGAGAACAGGGGAGGAATGAGCAGTTCTTC. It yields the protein CSAREQGRNEQFF.

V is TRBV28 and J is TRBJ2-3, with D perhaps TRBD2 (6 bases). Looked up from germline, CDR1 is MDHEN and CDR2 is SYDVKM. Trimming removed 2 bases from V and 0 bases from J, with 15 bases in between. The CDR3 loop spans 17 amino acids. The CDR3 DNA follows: TGTGCCAGCAGTTTAATGTCGAGCGGGTTAAGCACAGATACGCAGTATTTT. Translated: CASSLMSSGLSTDTQYF.

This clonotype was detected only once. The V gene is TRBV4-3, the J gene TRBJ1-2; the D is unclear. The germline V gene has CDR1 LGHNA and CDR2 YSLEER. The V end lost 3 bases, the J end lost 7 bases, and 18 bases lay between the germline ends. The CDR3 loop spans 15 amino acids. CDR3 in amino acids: CASSHDIGDRGGYTF. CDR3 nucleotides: TGCGCCAGCAGCCACGACATTGGTGACCGAGGTGGCTACACCTTC.

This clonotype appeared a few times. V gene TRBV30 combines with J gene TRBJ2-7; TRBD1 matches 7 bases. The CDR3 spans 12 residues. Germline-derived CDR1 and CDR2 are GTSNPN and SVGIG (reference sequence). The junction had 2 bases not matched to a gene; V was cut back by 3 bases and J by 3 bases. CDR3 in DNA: TGTGCCTGGAGGGACAGGAGCTACGAGCAGTACTTC. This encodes CAWRDRSYEQYF.

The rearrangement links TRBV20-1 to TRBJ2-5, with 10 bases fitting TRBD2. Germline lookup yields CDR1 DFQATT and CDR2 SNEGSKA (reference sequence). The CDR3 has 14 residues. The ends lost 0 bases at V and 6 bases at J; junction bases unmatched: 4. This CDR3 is CSARESGRAKTQYF. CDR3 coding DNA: TGCAGTGCTAGAGAAAGCGGGAGGGCTAAGACCCAGTACTTC.

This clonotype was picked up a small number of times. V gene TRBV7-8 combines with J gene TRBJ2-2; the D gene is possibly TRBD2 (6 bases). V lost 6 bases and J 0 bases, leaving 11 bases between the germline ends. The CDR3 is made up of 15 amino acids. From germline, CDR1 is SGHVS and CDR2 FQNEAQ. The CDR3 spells CASRYWEANTGELFF. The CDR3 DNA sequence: TGTGCCAGCAGATATTGGGAGGCGAACACCGGGGAGCTGTTTTTT.

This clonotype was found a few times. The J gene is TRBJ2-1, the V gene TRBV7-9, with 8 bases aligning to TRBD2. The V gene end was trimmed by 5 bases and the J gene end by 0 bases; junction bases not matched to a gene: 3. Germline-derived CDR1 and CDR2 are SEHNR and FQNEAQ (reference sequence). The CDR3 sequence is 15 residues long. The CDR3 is CASSKSGSSYNEQFF. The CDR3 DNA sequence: TGTGCCAGCAGCAAAAGCGGGAGCTCCTACAATGAGCAGTTCTTC. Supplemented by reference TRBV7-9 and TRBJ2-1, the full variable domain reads DTGVSQNPRHKITKRGQNVTFRCDPISEHNRLYWYRQTLGQGPEFLTYFQNEAQLEKSRLLSDRFSAERPKGSFSTLEIQRTEQGDSAMYLCASSKSGSSYNEQFFGPGTRLTVL.

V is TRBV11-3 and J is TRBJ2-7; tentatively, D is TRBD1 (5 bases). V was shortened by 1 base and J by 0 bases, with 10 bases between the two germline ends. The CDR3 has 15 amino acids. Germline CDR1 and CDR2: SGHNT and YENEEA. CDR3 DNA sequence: TGTGCCAGCAGCTTAGCGGCAGGGCTCTCCTACGAGCAGTACTTC. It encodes CASSLAAGLSYEQYF.

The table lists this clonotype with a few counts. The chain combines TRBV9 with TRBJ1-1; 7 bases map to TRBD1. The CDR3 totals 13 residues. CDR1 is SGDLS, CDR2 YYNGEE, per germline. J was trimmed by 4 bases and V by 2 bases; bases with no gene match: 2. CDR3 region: CASSVSGGTEAFF. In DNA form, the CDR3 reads TGTGCCAGCAGCGTGTCAGGGGGCACTGAAGCTTTCTTT.

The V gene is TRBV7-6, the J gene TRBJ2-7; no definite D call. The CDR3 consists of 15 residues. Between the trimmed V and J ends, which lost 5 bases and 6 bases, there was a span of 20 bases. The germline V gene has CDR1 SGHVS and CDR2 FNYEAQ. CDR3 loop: CASSHNSHSTLEQYF. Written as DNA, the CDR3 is TGTGCCAGCAGCCACAACTCGCACAGCACACTCGAGCAGTACTTC.

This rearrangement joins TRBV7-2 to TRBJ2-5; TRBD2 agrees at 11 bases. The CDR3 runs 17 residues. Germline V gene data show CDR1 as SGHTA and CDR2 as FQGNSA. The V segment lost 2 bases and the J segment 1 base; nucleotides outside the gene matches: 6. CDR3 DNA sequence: TGTGCCAGCAGCTTATCGGTAACTAGCGGGAGCCAAGAGACCCAGTACTTC. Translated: CASSLSVTSGSQETQYF.

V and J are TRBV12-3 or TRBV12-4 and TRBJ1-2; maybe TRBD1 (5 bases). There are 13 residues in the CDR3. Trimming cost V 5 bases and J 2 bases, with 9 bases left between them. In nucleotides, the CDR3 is TGTGCCAGCAGTGTGACAGAAAACTATGGCTACACCTTC. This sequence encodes CASSVTENYGYTF.

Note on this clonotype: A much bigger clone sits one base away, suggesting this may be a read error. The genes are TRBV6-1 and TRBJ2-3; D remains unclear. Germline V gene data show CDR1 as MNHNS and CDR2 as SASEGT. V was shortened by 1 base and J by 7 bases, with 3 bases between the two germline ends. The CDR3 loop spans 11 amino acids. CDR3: CASSEENTQYF. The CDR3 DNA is TGTGCCAGCAGTGAAGAAAATACGCAGTATTTT.

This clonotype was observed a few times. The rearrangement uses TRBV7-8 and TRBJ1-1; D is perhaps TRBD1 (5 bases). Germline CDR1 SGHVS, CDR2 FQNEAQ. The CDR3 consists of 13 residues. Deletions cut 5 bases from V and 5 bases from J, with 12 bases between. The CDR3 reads CASSKTGVTEAFF. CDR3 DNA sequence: TGTGCCAGCAGCAAAACGGGGGTAACTGAAGCTTTCTTT.

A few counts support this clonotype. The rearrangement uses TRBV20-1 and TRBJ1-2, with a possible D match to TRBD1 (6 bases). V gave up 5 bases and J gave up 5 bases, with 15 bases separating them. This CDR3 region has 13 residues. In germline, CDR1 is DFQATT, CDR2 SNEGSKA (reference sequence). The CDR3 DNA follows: TGCAGTGCTTTCATTAGGGACAAGTATGGCTACACCTTC. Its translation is CSAFIRDKYGYTF.

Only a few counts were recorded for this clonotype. CDR3 loop: CSAQKGQGLRETQYF. In DNA form, the CDR3 reads TGCAGTGCTCAGAAGGGACAGGGATTACGGGAGACCCAGTACTTC. This chain uses TRBV20-1 with TRBJ2-5; TRBD1 matches at 9 bases. CDR1 and CDR2 from the germline V gene are DFQATT and SNEGSKA (reference sequence). The CDR3 is 15 residues long. After removal of 5 bases from V and 5 bases from J, the junction contained 12 bases not matched to a gene.

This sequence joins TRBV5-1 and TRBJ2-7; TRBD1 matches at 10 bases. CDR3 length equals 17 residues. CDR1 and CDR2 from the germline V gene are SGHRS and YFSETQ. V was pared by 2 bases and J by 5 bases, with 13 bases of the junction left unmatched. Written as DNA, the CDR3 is TGCGCCAGCAGCTTTTTGGCCTCCGGGACAGGGGACGACGAGCAGTACTTC. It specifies CASSFLASGTGDDEQYF.

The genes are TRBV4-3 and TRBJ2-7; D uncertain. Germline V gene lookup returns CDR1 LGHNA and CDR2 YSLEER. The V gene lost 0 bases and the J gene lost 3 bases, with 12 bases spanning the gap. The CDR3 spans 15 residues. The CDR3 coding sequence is TGCGCCAGCAGCCAAGAAGGTACCCTATACTACGAGCAGTACTTC. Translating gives CASSQEGTLYYEQYF.

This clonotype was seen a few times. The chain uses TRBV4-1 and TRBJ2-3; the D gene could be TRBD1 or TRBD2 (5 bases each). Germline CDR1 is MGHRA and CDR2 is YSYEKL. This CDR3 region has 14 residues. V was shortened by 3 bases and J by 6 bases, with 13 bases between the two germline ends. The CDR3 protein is CASSQGEILDTQYF. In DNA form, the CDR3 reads TGCGCCAGCAGCCAGGGGGAAATTCTCGATACGCAGTATTTT.